This T cell receptor (beta chain) derives from a study of CD8+ T cells in alopecia areata. As for the study in general: The authors grafted skin from approximately 6-12-month-old C3H/HeJ donors with spontaneous alopecia onto approximately 6-11-week-old female C3H/HeJ mice.

The CDR3 has 15 residues. Germline loops: CDR1 NSQYPW, CDR2 LRSPGD (reference sequence). This clone was picked up a small number of times. Its antigen is unidentified. Germline and genes: mouse. The read falls 4 residues short of the CDR3 end, and the missing part is taken from the germline J gene. Once RNA had been extracted, it was reverse transcribed into cDNA to act as the sequencing template. Some clones are missing from TCRdb's copy, which holds only in-frame ones; the method was immunoSEQ multiplex PCR. The table lists more than 90,000 clones, with no singletons. Study-level results: Scalp specimens additionally yield sequences from normal skin's resident alphabeta T cells. Elevated clonality characterized lesional scalp relative to normal scalp, particularly in alopecia totalis/universalis.

The specimen was lesional skin. The V gene is TRBV1, the J gene TRBJ1-1; 9 bases line up with TRBD1. This sequence was found in a C3H/HeJ mouse with alopecia areata. The strain's MHC: H2-k. The DNA read from the CDR3 is TGCACCTGCAGTGCAGCCGGGACAGGGTTAACA. It is translated as CTCSAAGTGLT. The complete CDR3 protein is CTCSAAGTGLTEVFF. The variable domain in full, with the rest retrieved from reference TRBV1 and TRBJ1-1, is VTLLEQNPRWRLVPRGQAVNLRCILKNSQYPWMSWYQQDLQKQLQWLFTLRSPGDKEVKSLPGADYLATRVTDTELRLQVANMSQGRTLYCTCSAAGTGLTEVFFGKGTRLTVV.